The present TCR beta chain was sequenced within a study of Ad26.COV2.S vaccination and SARS-CoV-2 variants. Turning to the study itself: In the study, Ad26.COV2.S was injected intramuscularly once, or twice 56 days apart.

Treatment in this sample: some 19 received Ad26.COV2.S at low or high dose, single or two shots; roughly five received placebo; per-sample allocation not given. Vaccine and placebo recipients were sampled on day 63 after the first injection. Aged 18-55 years, donor was enrolled in Boston in about 2020. The CDR3 runs to 15 residues. V was pared by 0 bases and J by 2 bases, with 9 bases between. In germline, CDR1 is LNHNV, CDR2 YYDKDF (reference sequence). Profiling relied on immunoSEQ multiplex PCR, and the TCRdb table lists in-frame clones only, not all of them. The table records 350,000 to 500,000 clones, about 90% of them present only once.

The sample here was peripheral blood, taken in a trial of Ad26.COV2.S vaccine versus placebo. The chain recombines TRBV15 with TRBJ2-3, with D tentatively TRBD2 (6 bases). The sequence was obtained from a person between 18 and 60 years old who received the Ad26.COV2.S COVID-19 vaccine or a placebo. This CDR3 reads CATSREPGVTDTQYF. The CDR3 nucleotides read TGTGCCACCAGCAGAGAACCGGGAGTCACAGATACGCAGTATTTT.